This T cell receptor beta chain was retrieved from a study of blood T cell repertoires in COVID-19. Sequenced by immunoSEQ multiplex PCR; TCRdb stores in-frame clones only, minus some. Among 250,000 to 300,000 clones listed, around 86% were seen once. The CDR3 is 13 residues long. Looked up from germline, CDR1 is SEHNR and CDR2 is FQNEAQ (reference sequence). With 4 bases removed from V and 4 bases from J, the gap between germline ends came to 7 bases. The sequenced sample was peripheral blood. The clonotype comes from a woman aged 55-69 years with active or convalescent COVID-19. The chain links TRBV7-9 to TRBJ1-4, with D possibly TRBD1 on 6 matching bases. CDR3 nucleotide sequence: TGTGCCAGCAGCTCACAGGGTAATGAAAAACTGTTTTTT. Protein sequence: CASSSQGNEKLFF.